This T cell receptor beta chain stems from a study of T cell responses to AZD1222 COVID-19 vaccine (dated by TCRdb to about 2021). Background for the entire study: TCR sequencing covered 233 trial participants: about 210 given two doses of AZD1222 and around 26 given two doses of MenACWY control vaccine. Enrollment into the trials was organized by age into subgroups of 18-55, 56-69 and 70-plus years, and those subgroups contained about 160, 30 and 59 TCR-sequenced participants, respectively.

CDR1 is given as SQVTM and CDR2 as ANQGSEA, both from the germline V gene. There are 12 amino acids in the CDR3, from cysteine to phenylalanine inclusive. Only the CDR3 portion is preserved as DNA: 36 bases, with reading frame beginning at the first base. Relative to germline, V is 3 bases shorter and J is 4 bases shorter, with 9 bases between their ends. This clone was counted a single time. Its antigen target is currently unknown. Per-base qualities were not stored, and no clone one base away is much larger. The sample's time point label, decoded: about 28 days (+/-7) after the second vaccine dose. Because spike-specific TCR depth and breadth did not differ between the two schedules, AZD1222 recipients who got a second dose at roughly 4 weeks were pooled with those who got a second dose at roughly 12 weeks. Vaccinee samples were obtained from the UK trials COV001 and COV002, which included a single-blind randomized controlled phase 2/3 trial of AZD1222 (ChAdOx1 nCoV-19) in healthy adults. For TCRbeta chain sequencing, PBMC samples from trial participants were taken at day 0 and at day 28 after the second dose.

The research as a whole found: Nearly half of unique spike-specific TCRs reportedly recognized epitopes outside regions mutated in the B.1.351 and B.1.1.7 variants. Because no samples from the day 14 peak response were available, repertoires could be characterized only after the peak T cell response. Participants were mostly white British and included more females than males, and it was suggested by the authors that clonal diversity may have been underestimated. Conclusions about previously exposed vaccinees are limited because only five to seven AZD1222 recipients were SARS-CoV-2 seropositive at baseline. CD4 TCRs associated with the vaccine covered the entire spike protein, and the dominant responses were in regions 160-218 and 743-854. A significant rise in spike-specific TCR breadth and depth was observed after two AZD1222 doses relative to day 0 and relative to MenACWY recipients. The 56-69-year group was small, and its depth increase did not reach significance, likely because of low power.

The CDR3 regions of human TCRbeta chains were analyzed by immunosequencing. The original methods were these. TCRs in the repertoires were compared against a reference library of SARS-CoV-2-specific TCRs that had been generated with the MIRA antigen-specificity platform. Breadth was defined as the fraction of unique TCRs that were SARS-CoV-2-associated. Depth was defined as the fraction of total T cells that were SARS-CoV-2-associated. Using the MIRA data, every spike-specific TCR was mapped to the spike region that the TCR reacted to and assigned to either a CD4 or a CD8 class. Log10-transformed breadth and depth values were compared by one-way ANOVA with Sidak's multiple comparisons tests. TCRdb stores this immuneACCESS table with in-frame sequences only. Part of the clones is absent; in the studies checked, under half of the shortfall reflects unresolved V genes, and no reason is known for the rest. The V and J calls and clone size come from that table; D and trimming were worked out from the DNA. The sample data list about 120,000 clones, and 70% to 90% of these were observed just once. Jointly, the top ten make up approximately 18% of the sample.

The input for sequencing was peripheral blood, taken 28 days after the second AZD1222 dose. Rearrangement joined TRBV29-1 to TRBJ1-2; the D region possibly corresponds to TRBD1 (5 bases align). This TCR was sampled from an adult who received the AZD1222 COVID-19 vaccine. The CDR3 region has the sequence CSVDRGGYGYTF. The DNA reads TGCAGCGTTGACCGCGGGGGCTATGGCTACACCTTC. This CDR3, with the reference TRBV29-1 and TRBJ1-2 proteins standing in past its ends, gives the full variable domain SAVISQKPSRDICQRGTSLTIQCQVDSQVTMMFWYRQQPGQSLTLIATANQGSEATYESGFVIDKFPISRPNLTFSTLTVSNMSPEDSSIYLCSVDRGGYGYTFGSGTRLTVV.